In this sample, the clone carrying this T cell receptor beta chain turned up a few times. The target antigen is unknown. This CDR3 spans 16 amino acids. J gave up 0 bases and V 5 bases, and 4 bases lay outside the gene matches. Germline-derived CDR1 and CDR2 are MNHEY and SVGEGT. The data are from a study of T cells after yellow fever vaccination. Study as a whole: The fractions with low cell numbers were processed using SMART-Seq v4 Ultra Low Input.

TCRdb re-derived calls from the 5' RACE reads in MiXCR, one entry per CDR3 protein. The sample gives 450,000 to 600,000 distinct CDR3 sequences, about 13% of which show up once; around 15% is in the top ten. Overall study results and limits: Post-booster reappearance was seen for most primary-vaccination clones (around 96% CD4, 80% to 90% CD8).

The J gene is TRBJ2-1, the V gene TRBV6-2 or TRBV6-3; 10 positions agree with TRBD2. This sequence was found in a man aged 25-40 years who received the YFV17D yellow fever vaccine. This sample comprised PBMCs, obtained on the day of the yellow fever booster vaccination. CDR3 loop: CASSNVAGGSYNEQFF. Here the CDR3 DNA reads TGTGCCAGCAGTAACGTAGCGGGAGGCTCCTACAATGAGCAGTTCTTC.